What follows are 10 T cell receptor beta chains derived from one specimen sequenced in a study of patients and donors after allogeneic stem cell transplantation. TCRdb itself ran the RT-PCR reads through MiXCR, one entry per CDR3 protein. The sample holds about a million distinct CDR3 sequences; roughly 17% are singletons and the top ten take around 6%. The sample comprised blood, either unsorted or a sorted T cell fraction (not recorded which). All receptors derive from a human donor who was either an allogeneic HSCT recipient or a stem cell or donor lymphocyte infusion donor (not recorded which). It is not recorded whose cells these are; they may come from a transplant donor.

This clonotype was counted between two and nine times. The rearrangement links TRBV9 to TRBJ2-1; TRBD2 matches at 9 bases. J was trimmed by 7 bases and V by 0 bases; bases with no gene match: 5. In germline, CDR1 is SGDLS, CDR2 YYNGEE. There are 15 residues in the CDR3. The CDR3 DNA reads as TGTGCCAGCAGCGTAGTAGCGGGGGCGGAGAATGAGCAGTTCTTC. It is translated as CASSVVAGAENEQFF. Complete variable domain (other parts from reference TRBV9 and TRBJ2-1): DSGVTQTPKHLITATGQRVTLRCSPRSGDLSVYWYQQSLDQGLQFLIQYYNGEERAKGNILERFSAQQFPDLHSELNLSSLELGDSALYFCASSVVAGAENEQFFGPGTRLTVL.

V usage is TRBV20-1 and J usage is TRBJ1-1; D not certain. V was trimmed by 6 bases and J by 4 bases, leaving 12 bases between them. This CDR3 has 12 amino acids. Germline loops: CDR1 DFQATT, CDR2 SNEGSKA (reference sequence). The CDR3 DNA reads TGCAGTGCAAGGACCCTTCCCACTGAAGCTTTCTTT. Translating it yields CSARTLPTEAFF.

Comments on this clonotype: The limits of the CDR3 on the DNA are not certain, so only TCRdb's listed CDR3 is given. The chain links TRBV5-5 to TRBJ2-3. Germline V CDR1 and CDR2: SGHKS, YYEKEE (reference sequence). Both ends counted, the CDR3 spans 17 residues. The CDR3 here is CASSPSILERSTDTQYF.

This clonotype was counted between two and nine times. V and J are TRBV27 and TRBJ1-1; D might be TRBD1 (6 bases). V was shortened by 8 bases and J by 5 bases, with 21 bases between the two germline ends. Germline V gene data show CDR1 as MNHEY and CDR2 as SMNVEV (reference sequence). This CDR3 is built from 15 residues. The CDR3 DNA reads as TGTGCCAGCGCCGCCCGGTTTACAGGGAGGACTGAAGCTTTCTTT. This codes for CASAARFTGRTEAFF.

This clonotype has a count of ten or more. The J gene is TRBJ2-2, the V gene TRBV29-1, with 7 bases that match TRBD1. The germline V gene has CDR1 SQVTM and CDR2 ANQGSEA. This CDR3 comprises 16 residues. Unmatched junction bases numbered 11, after V lost 6 bases and J lost 1 base. The chain's CDR3 is CSVVRTGTVNTGELFF. The CDR3 DNA reads TGCAGCGTCGTTAGAACCGGGACAGTGAACACCGGGGAGCTGTTTTTT.

This sequence joins TRBV24-1 and TRBJ2-1, with TRBD2 matching over 7 bases. The CDR3 runs 12 residues. After removal of 5 bases from V and 9 bases from J, the junction contained 3 bases not matched to a gene. The germline V gene has CDR1 KGHDR and CDR2 SFDVKD. CDR3 sequence (DNA): TGTGCCACCAGTGGCGGGGGAGGTGAGCAGTTCTTC. Translating it yields CATSGGGGEQFF.

The V call is TRBV2, the J call TRBJ1-5; D is perhaps TRBD1 (5 bases). V lost 3 bases and J 7 bases, leaving 13 bases between the germline ends. The germline gives CDR1 SNHLY, CDR2 FYNNEI. This CDR3 contains 14 residues. This CDR3 reads CASSDGGVGQPQHF. Here the CDR3 DNA reads TGTGCCAGCAGTGACGGGGGGGTGGGACAGCCCCAGCATTTT.

This chain connects TRBV10-3 to TRBJ1-1; a weak D match, TRBD1 (5 bases). The germline V gene has CDR1 ENHRY and CDR2 SYGVKD. V gave up 6 bases and J gave up 8 bases, with 13 bases separating them. The CDR3 runs 12 residues. The CDR3 is CAIRSQGREAFF. CDR3 coding DNA: TGTGCCATCAGGAGTCAGGGTAGAGAAGCTTTCTTT.

This CDR3 is CSAREGQHSGNTIYF. CDR3 DNA sequence: TGCAGTGCTAGAGAAGGACAGCACTCTGGAAACACCATATATTTT. The chain uses TRBV20-1 and TRBJ1-3; possibly TRBD1 for D (6 bases). Germline assignment: CDR1 DFQATT and CDR2 SNEGSKA (reference sequence). The CDR3 consists of 15 residues. V lost 0 bases to trimming and J lost 0 bases, with 9 bases between them.

This rearrangement joins TRBV20-1 to TRBJ2-5, with D perhaps being TRBD1 or TRBD2 (6 bases each). Germline assignment: CDR1 DFQATT and CDR2 SNEGSKA (reference sequence). CDR3 size: 14 residues. V was trimmed by 2 bases and J by 4 bases, leaving 14 bases between them. The CDR3 is CSARRGDWGETQYF. Here the CDR3 DNA reads TGCAGTGCTAGAAGGGGGGACTGGGGAGAGACCCAGTACTTC.